These 18 T cell receptor beta chains originate from one sample sequenced in a study of T cell repertoires in cytomegalovirus infection. TCRdb analysed the reads with MiXCR anew, one entry per CDR3 protein. The sample consists of some 280,000 distinct CDR3 sequences, approximately 15% of them appearing once. The specimen sequenced was PBMCs. The receptors stem from a human donor in good health (CMV status not recorded). Some clones in this sample may be carry-over from other donors' samples.

This clonotype has more than one count but fewer than ten. The V and J genes are TRBV5-6 and TRBJ2-3; 12 nucleotides match TRBD1. The CDR3 contains 17 residues. The trim removed 0 bases at V and 5 bases at J, leaving 7 bases unmatched. Per the germline V gene, CDR1 is SGHDT and CDR2 is YYEEEE. CDR3 sequence: CASSLVGGQGAVDTQYF. In DNA, the CDR3 is TGTGCCAGCAGCTTGGTTGGGGGACAGGGGGCTGTAGATACGCAGTATTTT.

This clonotype was picked up a small number of times. V gene TRBV2 combines with J gene TRBJ2-5; D gene unclear. Trimming left V 8 bases short and J 5 bases short, with 9 bases between. The CDR3 covers 11 residues. Germline assignment: CDR1 SNHLY and CDR2 FYNNEI. CDR3 protein: CASEGPETQYF. CDR3 sequence (DNA): TGTGCCAGCGAAGGGCCGGAGACCCAGTACTTC.

For this clonotype: One end of the junction is discordant with germline, which a read error may explain. The rearrangement links TRBV6-6 to TRBJ1-3; maybe TRBD1 (6 bases). The germline gives CDR1 MNHNY, CDR2 SVGAGI (reference sequence). The CDR3 loop spans 15 amino acids. The CDR3 protein is CASRVTGSSENTIYF. As DNA, the CDR3 is TGTGCCAGCAGGGTGACAGGATCCTCTGAAAACACCATATATTTT.

This clonotype was counted at least ten times. This chain uses TRBV7-6 with TRBJ1-2; D not certain. V shed 5 bases and J shed 6 bases, with 19 bases lying between them. The CDR3 consists of 15 residues. Germline values: CDR1 SGHVS, CDR2 FNYEAQ. The CDR3 spells CASSGPGERGNGYTF. The CDR3 nucleotides are TGTGCCAGCAGCGGACCGGGCGAACGAGGCAATGGCTACACCTTC.

The rearrangement links TRBV3-1 to TRBJ2-5; D gene unclear. Germline CDR1 LGHDT, CDR2 YNNKEL (reference sequence). CDR3 length: 15 residues. V lost 1 base to trimming and J lost 7 bases, with 16 bases between them. CDR3 coding DNA: TGTGCCAGCAGCCAAGGGGCCCTCCTTTCGGGGACCCAGTACTTC. Translation gives CASSQGALLSGTQYF.

The chain is built from TRBV7-3 and TRBJ2-1; 12 bases fit TRBD2. Trimming cost V 5 bases and J 9 bases; bases outside gene matches: 8. The CDR3 runs to 15 residues. Germline V lookup: CDR1 SGHTA, CDR2 FQGTGA. The CDR3 here is CASSITSGGPAEQFF. CDR3 nucleotide sequence: TGTGCCAGCAGCATCACTAGCGGGGGGCCCGCTGAGCAGTTCTTC.

The rearrangement uses TRBV7-9 and TRBJ1-2, with D possibly TRBD1 on 5 matching bases. CDR1 SEHNR and CDR2 FQNEAQ come from the germline V gene (reference sequence). V was trimmed by 5 bases and J by 1 base, leaving 14 bases between them. The CDR3 contains 15 residues. The CDR3 loop reads CASSQHGALNYGYTF. CDR3 nucleotides: TGTGCCAGCAGCCAACACGGGGCTCTTAACTATGGCTACACCTTC.

This clonotype came up a few times. V is TRBV29-1 and J is TRBJ2-7; D gene ambiguous. From germline, CDR1 is SQVTM and CDR2 ANQGSEA. Trimming took 5 bases from V and 6 from J, leaving 14 bases between them. The CDR3 is made up of 12 amino acids. CDR3 sequence reads: CSVRTGPAEQYF. The DNA of the CDR3 is TGCAGCGTTCGGACCGGCCCCGCCGAGCAGTACTTC.

In this sample, this clonotype turned up a few times. The gene calls are TRBV7-9 and TRBJ2-7; a weak D match, TRBD1 (5 bases). CDR1 is SEHNR and CDR2 is FQNEAQ in the germline V gene (reference sequence). This CDR3 is 17 amino acids long. V lost 1 base and J lost 1, with 17 bases in between. CDR3 amino acids: CASSLGNQGPLSYEQYF. CDR3 DNA sequence: TGTGCCAGCAGCTTAGGAAACCAGGGCCCTCTTTCCTACGAGCAGTACTTC. Together with reference TRBV7-9 and TRBJ2-7, the CDR3 gives the full variable domain: DTGVSQNPRHKITKRGQNVTFRCDPISEHNRLYWYRQTLGQGPEFLTYFQNEAQLEKSRLLSDRFSAERPKGSFSTLEIQRTEQGDSAMYLCASSLGNQGPLSYEQYFGPGTRLTVT.

This clonotype was picked up a small number of times. The V call is TRBV20-1, the J call TRBJ1-4; D is undetermined. Germline lookup yields CDR1 DFQATT and CDR2 SNEGSKA (reference sequence). V was pared by 3 bases and J by 3 bases, with 5 bases between. The CDR3 length is 12 residues. The CDR3 DNA reads TGCAGTGCTAGCTGGGCTAATGAAAAACTGTTTTTT. This gives the protein CSASWANEKLFF.

Ten or more counts support this clonotype. The rearrangement links TRBV6-5 to TRBJ2-7, with D maybe TRBD2 (6 bases). Germline values: CDR1 MNHEY, CDR2 SVGAGI. The CDR3 extends over 11 amino acids. With 7 bases removed from V and 4 bases from J, the gap between germline ends came to 8 bases. Written as DNA, the CDR3 is TGTGCCAGCAATGGGGGGTACGAGCAGTACTTC. Its protein product is CASNGGYEQYF.

Only a few counts were recorded for this clonotype. The genes are TRBV23-1 and TRBJ1-5; a weak D match, TRBD1 (5 bases). TRBV23-1 qualifies as an ORF whose function is uncertain. Trimming pared 3 bases from V and 0 bases from J, leaving 15 bases between. There are 17 residues in the CDR3. DNA for the CDR3: TGCGCCAGCAGTCAGGCTACAGGAGGGGATAGCAATCAGCCCCAGCATTTT. As protein: CASSQATGGDSNQPQHF.

This clonotype occurred many times. The chain recombines TRBV28 with TRBJ2-4; 7 bases agree with TRBD1. V gave up 2 bases and J gave up 9 bases; unmatched junction bases: 7. The V gene's germline CDR1 is MDHEN and CDR2 SYDVKM. This CDR3 has 14 residues. The DNA of the CDR3 is TGTGCCAGCAGTTTACCGGGACAGTCGATCATTCAGTACTTC. Protein product: CASSLPGQSIIQYF.

For this clonotype: This may be a read error: a much more frequent sequence differs by one nucleotide. The J gene is TRBJ2-5, the V gene TRBV11-2, with a weak D call TRBD1 (6 bases). This CDR3 spans 15 amino acids. The V gene's germline CDR1 is SGHAT and CDR2 FQNNGV. In DNA, the CDR3 is TGTGCCAGCAGCTTAGGGACAGAATACCAAGAGACCCGGTACTTC. It is translated as CASSLGTEYQETRYF.

This clonotype was seen a few times. Because the CDR3's place on the DNA is in doubt, the DNA is left out and the CDR3 is given as listed by TCRdb. The rearrangement links TRBV19 to TRBJ1-2. Germline CDR1 LNHDA, CDR2 SQIVND (reference sequence). Including both end residues, the CDR3 is 16 amino acids long. The CDR3 here is CASTAGVFWQNYGYTF.

The table lists this clonotype with many counts. The chain combines TRBV28 with TRBJ1-1; D may be TRBD1 (5 bases). Looked up from germline, CDR1 is MDHEN and CDR2 is SYDVKM. V dropped 2 bases and J dropped 1 base, with 8 bases sitting between them. The CDR3 is made up of 14 amino acids. The CDR3 loop is CASSLIGENTEAFF. The DNA for the CDR3 is TGTGCCAGCAGTTTAATAGGGGAGAACACTGAAGCTTTCTTT.

This clonotype was seen only a few times. The V gene is TRBV9, the J gene TRBJ1-2; 7 bases agree with TRBD1. Losses at the gene ends were 7 bases for V and 8 bases for J; bases not matched to a gene: 8. Germline CDR1 and CDR2: SGDLS and YYNGEE. This CDR3 has 12 amino acids. The CDR3 DNA follows: TGTGCCAGCCAGCGAGGGGGCAGCGGCTACACCTTC. Protein sequence: CASQRGGSGYTF.

The table lists this clonotype with many counts. The chain employs TRBV7-9 and TRBJ2-7, with TRBD1 matching 9 bases. The V and J ends lost 5 bases and 6 bases, in that order; junction bases with no gene match: 5. CDR1 is SEHNR, CDR2 FQNEAQ, per germline (reference sequence). The CDR3 is 13 residues long. As DNA, the CDR3 is TGTGCCAGCAGCCCGGGACAGGGTTTCGAGCAGTACTTC. Protein product: CASSPGQGFEQYF.